This T cell receptor (beta chain) was identified during a study of cytomegalovirus exposure and HLA in healthy donors (dated by TCRdb to 2015 to 2018). As for the study more broadly: An earlier analysis of roughly 630 of the donors reported 250 to 300 Gb of sequence data and around 120 million unique TCR beta sequences from some 180 million T cells. Genome-wide SNP genotypes for about 65% of the roughly 670 donors were used in a later genetic analysis, which treated that subset as a discovery cohort. The study was designed to test whether signatures of past pathogen exposure could be identified by cataloging public T cell receptors. The number of donors typed differed by locus, with 629-630 for A, B, C, DRB1 and DQB1, roughly 520 for DQA1, nearly 610 for DPA1, and around 460 for DPB1. The study combined high-throughput TCR immunosequencing, statistical association of individual TCRs with disease status, and machine learning to predict cytomegalovirus infection status. Because of strong linkage in the cohort, four to six DR-DQ haplotypes were treated as single units for association and clustering. HLA typing included class I and class II loci at four-digit resolution. Donor age, sex, ethnicity and CMV serostatus were collected together with the repertoire data. In the later analysis, no new phenotypic data were used to find candidate immune exposures; instead, reliance was placed on TCR beta sequences and their occurrence across donors. To study patterns of TCR occurrence, a later analysis re-analyzed previously published TCR beta repertoires from 550 to 800 donors and added high-resolution HLA genotyping. Around 330 gigabases of sequencing data and 70 million to 100 million unique TCR sequences made up an early release that covered approximately 700 HLA-typed donors. All discovery cohort repertoires had been generated on a single sequencing platform. In an earlier analysis of over 550 of the donors, high-throughput TCR beta sequencing was used to judge whether each TCR beta V gene segment behaved as functional or pseudogenic. Of the roughly 410 genotyped donors, 80% to 90% were placed in the genetic ancestry cluster associated with self-reported Caucasian donors. The study profiled the T cell repertoires of 500 to 800 subjects by immunosequencing and related them to cytomegalovirus serostatus. In addition to the first cohort of hundreds of subjects, a separate validation cohort of 100 to 150 different subjects was used. Among about 390 genotyped donors of the cohort, an average of around 240,000 unique TCR beta nucleotide sequences were sequenced per donor, around a sixth of them non-productive. The paper as a whole reports these results and caveats: According to a later analysis, TCR association rates differed among HLA loci, with DRB1 alleles showing the most associated TCRs and HLA-C alleles showing the fewest. Over 15 rarely observed V segments, including chromosome 9 orphons, were excluded from the earlier analysis of some 590 of the donors because counts were too low. A total of fewer than 200 TCR beta chains were listed by the study as associated with cytomegalovirus. Most CMV-associated TCR beta chains appeared to be HLA-restricted in a later analysis, and the HLA associations seemed to be driven largely by CMV exposure. This cohort had only TCR beta chains sequenced, and the lack of alpha or paired-chain data limited which features could be detected. A later genetic analysis reported fewer N-insertions in productive TCRs among donors in an Asian-associated ancestry cluster than the roughly 690-donor mean. A further reported finding was that TCR beta sequences accurately predicted the HLA-A and HLA-B alleles for most subjects in the first cohort. Correlated functional status among segregating V segments might be attributable to linkage disequilibrium, but an unknown experimental factor could not be ruled out. The classifier was reported to diagnose cytomegalovirus status with high specificity and sensitivity in both the original cohort and the validation cohort. The 87-base-pair reads could not distinguish some IMGT-functional V segments, including TRBV6-2 and TRBV6-3, so those segments were excluded. V-gene and J-gene trimming of TCR beta chains was associated with a missense DCLRE1C variant in a later genetic analysis, and the association was replicated in an independent cohort. Most TCR sequences were seen in very few donors, while some public TCRs were found in many individuals. Broadly in line with IMGT annotations, most TCR beta V segments showed up in productive rearrangements about 87% or about 30% of the time in an earlier analysis of approximately 600 of the donors. The sequencing pipeline was judged likely to have produced a cluster of highly shared sequence variants as a technical artifact. A few of the identified cytomegalovirus-associated TCR beta chains were confirmed in vitro to be specific for cytomegalovirus antigens. Assigning TCR associations to individual alleles was difficult when HLA alleles, especially DR and DQ, strongly co-occurred. Presence/absence analyses assumed roughly uniform sequencing depth across donors, an assumption that may not hold. According to the authors, the approach could potentially be generalized to other disease states and immunological phenotypes. A later analysis reported that several top co-occurrence clusters appeared linked to parvovirus B19, influenza, CMV and Epstein-Barr virus. Specific HLA alleles were associated with 18,000 or so TCR beta sequences at a false discovery rate of 0.05 in a later analysis. Because HLA typing was missing for some donors at each locus, association tests included only the typed subset. Compared with equally common non-associated chains, HLA-associated TCR beta chains in a later analysis were more clonally expanded and had lower generation probabilities. For the cohort, immune exposure information was limited to CMV serostatus.

The receptor library was made with the immunoSEQ multiplex PCR assay. For the multiplex PCR, a mixture combining 60 forward primers for TCR Vbeta segments and 13 reverse primers for TCR Jbeta segments was used. The CDR3 region of rearranged TCR beta genes was amplified from genomic DNA with a multiplex PCR assay. Amplified TCR beta libraries were sequenced as 87-base-pair reads on the Illumina HiSeq System. The authors' analysis ran thus. Across the 640 or so repertoires, a later analysis counted 78 million or so unique TCR beta chains, 9.5 million to 12 million of which were shared by at least two donors. Raw reads were error-corrected and collapsed into unique sequences with a nearest-neighbor algorithm that merged closely related sequences to remove PCR and sequencing errors. V, D and J gene segments were assigned by aligning CDR3 sequences to IMGT reference sequences. Each retained sequence needed at least a six-nucleotide match to both a V gene segment and a J gene segment. Rearrangements were classified as productive when the CDR3 lacked stop codons and remained in frame with V and J, and all other rearrangements were classified as non-productive. Following IMGT convention, CDR3 was defined as the stretch from the second conserved V-encoded cysteine to the conserved J-encoded phenylalanine. The earlier analysis of 587 of the donors excluded sequences that lacked an unambiguous match to a single V gene segment. In an earlier analysis of more than 500 of the donors, a V segment was called functional when productive rearrangements were above 56.7%, and segregating when the standard deviation between donors exceeded 5%. To diagnose cytomegalovirus status from the catalog of TCR beta chain sequences, a statistical classification framework was built. A later analysis assigned V and J genes by comparing TCR nucleotide sequences with IMGT/GENE-DB human TR gene sequences. In a later analysis, CDR3 sequences and most-parsimonious VDJ recombination scenarios were assigned using the TCRdist pipeline. In a later analysis, each TCR beta chain was defined by its CDR3 amino acid sequence together with its V-gene family, and reads lacking a unique V-gene family were excluded. As a way to deal with suspected cross-contamination and a sequencing artifact, a later analysis dropped roughly 600 nucleotide sequences that were highly shared and had low generation probability. For each public chain, a later analysis derived a clonal expansion index from normalized ranks of inferred template counts within each repertoire. Generation probabilities in a later analysis came from a VDJ recombination model fitted to out-of-frame rearrangements, and those results were checked against IGoR. A later analysis scored TCR-TCR, TCR-HLA and TCR-CMV co-occurrence with hypergeometric tests, applying a repertoire-size bias correction to TCR pairs. To estimate false discovery rates, a later analysis permuted the HLA or CMV assignments 20 times. In a later analysis, co-occurring TCRs were grouped using DBSCAN, and TCRdist sequence similarity was added for clustering within HLA-allele-positive subsets. For co-occurrence clustering, repertoires with fewer than 30,000 or more than 120,000 public chains were excluded, along with roughly 5 repertoires with anomalous nucleotide sharing. TCRdb carries this immuneACCESS record with in-frame sequences only. Its versions omit some clonotypes, under half of them owing to an unresolved V gene in the studies checked, with the rest unexplained. V and J calls and clone size are copied from that table; D and trimming were computed from the DNA. The sample has roughly 120,000 clones on record, roughly four fifths of them singletons. The top ten constitute 15% to 20% of the sample.

The cohort comprised several hundred healthy bone marrow donors. At the time of sampling, every cohort member was nominally healthy, though immune exposures that went unrecorded were likely present. The donor tested CMV seropositive and was one of the 289 seropositive cohort members. A peripheral blood sample was collected from each donor, and TCR beta sequencing was performed on peripheral blood mononuclear cells. The Qiagen DNeasy Blood Extraction Kit was used to extract genomic DNA from the blood cell samples. The junction shows trimming of 5 bases on V and 0 bases on J, and the gene matches do not reach 6 bases of it. From the germline V gene, CDR1 is SGHVS and CDR2 is FQNEAQ. Inclusive of the bounding cysteine and phenylalanine, the CDR3 is 16 residues long. The CDR3 DNA has 48 bases and is translated from base 1. A remark on this clone: Which antigen it targets is not known. Per-base quality was not reported, and no clone a single base away is much larger than it.

What was sequenced was PBMCs. Rearrangement joined TRBV7-8 to TRBJ1-5; 8 nucleotides in the junction match TRBD1. The sequence derives from a man in his forties or fifties in good health and CMV-seropositive. The CDR3 loop reads CASSAADRGSNQPQHF. The nucleotide sequence reads TGTGCCAGCAGCGCGGCCGACAGGGGTAGCAATCAGCCCCAGCATTTT.